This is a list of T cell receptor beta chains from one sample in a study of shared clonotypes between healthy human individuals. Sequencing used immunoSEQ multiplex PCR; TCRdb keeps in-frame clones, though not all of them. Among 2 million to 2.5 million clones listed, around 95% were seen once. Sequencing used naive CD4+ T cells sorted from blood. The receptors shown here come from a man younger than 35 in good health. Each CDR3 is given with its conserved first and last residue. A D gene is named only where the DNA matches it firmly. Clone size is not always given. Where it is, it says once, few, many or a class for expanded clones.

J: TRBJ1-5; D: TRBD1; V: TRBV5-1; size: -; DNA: TGCGCCAGCAGCTTATCAGGGGGTTTTCAGCCCCAGCATTTT; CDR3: CASSLSGGFQPQHF
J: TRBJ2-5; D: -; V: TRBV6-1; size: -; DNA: TGTGCCAGCAGGTGGACATCCTATCAAGAGACCCAGTACTTC; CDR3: CASRWTSYQETQYF
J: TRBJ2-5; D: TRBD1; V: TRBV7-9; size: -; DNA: TGTGCCAGCAGCTTTTCGACAGGGAAAGAGACCCAGTACTTC; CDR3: CASSFSTGKETQYF
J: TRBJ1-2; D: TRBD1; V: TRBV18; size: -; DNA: TGTGCCAGCTCACCGACAGGGTTGCTGGCCGGCTACACCTTC; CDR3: CASSPTGLLAGYTF
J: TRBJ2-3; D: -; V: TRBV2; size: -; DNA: TGTGCCAGCAGAGCCGGGGGCTCAGATACGCAGTATTTT; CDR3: CASRAGGSDTQYF
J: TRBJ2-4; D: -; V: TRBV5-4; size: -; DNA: TGTGCCAGCAGCTTGCCGGGACCCCAAAACATTCAGTACTTC; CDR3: CASSLPGPQNIQYF
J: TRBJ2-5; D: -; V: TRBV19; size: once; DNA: TGTGCCAGTACCTCCCAGTTGGAGAGCGGGACCCAGTACTTC; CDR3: CASTSQLESGTQYF
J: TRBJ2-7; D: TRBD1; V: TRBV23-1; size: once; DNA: TGCGCCAGAGCAAGAAAGGGACAGGGGTGCGACTACGAGCAGTACTTC; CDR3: CARARKGQGCDYEQYF
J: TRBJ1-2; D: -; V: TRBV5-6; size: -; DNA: TGTGCCAGCAGCTTGGATCGGTCGAACTATGGCTACACCTTC; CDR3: CASSLDRSNYGYTF
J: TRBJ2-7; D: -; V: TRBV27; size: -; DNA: TGTGCCAGCAGTCCAACACTGGCTCTCCTCGACGAGCAGTACTTC; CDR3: CASSPTLALLDEQYF
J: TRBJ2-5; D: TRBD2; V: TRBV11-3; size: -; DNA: TGTGCCAGCAGCTTAGGAGGGCGGGAGCAAGAGACCCAGTACTTC; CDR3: CASSLGGREQETQYF
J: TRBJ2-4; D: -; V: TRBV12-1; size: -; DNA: TGTGCCAGCAGACCCACGCGGAGGACTAGCGGGAGGCCGGCCAAAAACATTCAGTACTTC; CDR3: CASRPTRRTSGRPAKNIQYF
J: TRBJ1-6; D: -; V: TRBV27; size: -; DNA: TGTGCCAGCAGTTTAATGGTCAGGGCTTGGGATTCACCCCTCCACTTT; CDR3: CASSLMVRAWDSPLHF
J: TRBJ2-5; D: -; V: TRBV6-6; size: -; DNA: TGTGCCAGCAGTTACTCGCTAGCGTTGGGCCAAGAGACCCAGTACTTC; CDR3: CASSYSLALGQETQYF
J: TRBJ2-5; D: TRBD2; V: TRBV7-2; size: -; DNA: TGTGCCAGCAGCAGAACTAGCGGAGAGACCCAGTACTTC; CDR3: CASSRTSGETQYF
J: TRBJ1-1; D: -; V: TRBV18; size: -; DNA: TGTGCCAGCTCACGCGTGGACCGGAGGGTGAACACTGAAGCTTTCTTT; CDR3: CASSRVDRRVNTEAFF
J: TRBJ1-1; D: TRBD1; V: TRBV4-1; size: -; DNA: TGCGCCAGCAGCCGACAGGGGTATACTGAAGCTTTCTTT; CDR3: CASSRQGYTEAFF
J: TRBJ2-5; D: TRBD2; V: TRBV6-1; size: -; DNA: TGTGCCAGCAGCTCTACTAGCGGGAGGGTGGAGACCCAGTACTTC; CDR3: CASSSTSGRVETQYF
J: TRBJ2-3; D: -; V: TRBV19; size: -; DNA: TGTGCCAGTAGTATCCCCTTCGATACGCAGTATTTT; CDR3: CASSIPFDTQYF
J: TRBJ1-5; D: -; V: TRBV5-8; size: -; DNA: TGTGCCAGCAGCTTCGACTTCCCCGGGGGCAATCAGCCCCAGCATTTT; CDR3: CASSFDFPGGNQPQHF
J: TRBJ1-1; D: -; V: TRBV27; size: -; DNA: TGTGCCAGCAGTTTAGTCCCAGGGGCGAACACTGAAGCTTTCTTT; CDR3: CASSLVPGANTEAFF
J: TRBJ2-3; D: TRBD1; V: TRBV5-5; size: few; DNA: TGTGCCAGCAGTACAGGGGGTACAGATACGCAGTATTTT; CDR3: CASSTGGTDTQYF
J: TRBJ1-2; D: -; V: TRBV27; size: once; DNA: TGTGCCAGCCTCCCCTCCCTAGGGGGCTATGGCTACACCTTC; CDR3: CASLPSLGGYGYTF
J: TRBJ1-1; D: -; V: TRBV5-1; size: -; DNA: TGCGCCAGCAGCGACATTTCTGGTGGGCGGGTAGCTTTCTTT; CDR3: CASSDISGGRVAFF
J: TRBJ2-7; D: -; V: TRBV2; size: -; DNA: TGTGCCAGCAGTGAAGGCGGGTACGAGCAGTACTTC; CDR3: CASSEGGYEQYF
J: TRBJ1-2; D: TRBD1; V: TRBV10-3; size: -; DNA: TGTGCCATCAGTGTAGGGACAGATAACTATGGCTACACCTTC; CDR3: CAISVGTDNYGYTF
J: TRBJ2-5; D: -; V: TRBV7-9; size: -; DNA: TGTGCCAGCACCTCTGGGACCCAAGAGACCCAGTACTTC; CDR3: CASTSGTQETQYF
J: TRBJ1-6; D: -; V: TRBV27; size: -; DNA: TGTGCCAGCAGTTCATTGGTTTCACCCCTCCACTTT; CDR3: CASSSLVSPLHF
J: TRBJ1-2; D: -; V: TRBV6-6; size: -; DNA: TGTGCCAGCAGTTCCGGGGGGTGGTATGGCTACACCTTC; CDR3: CASSSGGWYGYTF
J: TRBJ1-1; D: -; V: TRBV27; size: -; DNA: TGTGCCAGCAGTTTAAGCAGGAACACTGAAGCTTTCTTT; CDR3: CASSLSRNTEAFF
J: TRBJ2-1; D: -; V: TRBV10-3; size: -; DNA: TGTGCCATCAGTGAGGGAGAGTCTGAGCAGTTCTTC; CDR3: CAISEGESEQFF
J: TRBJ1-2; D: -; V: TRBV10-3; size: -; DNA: TGTGCCATCAGTGGCGGGACCTCGCTACAGGACTACACCTTC; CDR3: CAISGGTSLQDYTF
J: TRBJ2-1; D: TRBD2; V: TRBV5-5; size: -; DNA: TGTGCCAGCAGCTTGCACAACGGGGGGTGGACCTACAATGAGCAGTTCTTC; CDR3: CASSLHNGGWTYNEQFF
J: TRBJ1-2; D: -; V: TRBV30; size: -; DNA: TGTGCCTGGAGTTCCCTCCTAACGGGCTACACCTTC; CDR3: CAWSSLLTGYTF
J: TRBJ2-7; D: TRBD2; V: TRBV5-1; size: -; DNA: TGCGCCAGCAGCTTGAGGACTAGCGGGGGGGCCTCCTACGAGCAGTACTTC; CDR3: CASSLRTSGGASYEQYF
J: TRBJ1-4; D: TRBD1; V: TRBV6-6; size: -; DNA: TGTGCCAGCAGCGACAGGGGCGGTAATGAAAAACTGTTTTTT; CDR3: CASSDRGGNEKLFF
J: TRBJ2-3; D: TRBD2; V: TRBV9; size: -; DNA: TGTGCCAGCAGCCGCCGGGGGGAAGGGACAGATACGCAGTATTTT; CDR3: CASSRRGEGTDTQYF
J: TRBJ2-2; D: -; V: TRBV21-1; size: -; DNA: TGTGCCAGCAGCAAAGATTCTAGCGGACCCAACACCGGGGAGCTGTTTTTT; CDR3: CASSKDSSGPNTGELFF
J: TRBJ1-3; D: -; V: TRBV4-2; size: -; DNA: TGTGCCAGCAGCCAAGAGGGGAGGGGAGGAGCTGGAAACACCATATATTTT; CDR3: CASSQEGRGGAGNTIYF
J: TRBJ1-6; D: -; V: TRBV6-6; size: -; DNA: TGTGCCAGCAGTTACCAGAATAATTCACCCCTCCACTTT; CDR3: CASSYQNNSPLHF
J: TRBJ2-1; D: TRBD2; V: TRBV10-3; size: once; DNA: TGTGCCATCAGTGATTATGGACTAGCGGCTAATGAGCAGTTCTTC; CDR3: CAISDYGLAANEQFF
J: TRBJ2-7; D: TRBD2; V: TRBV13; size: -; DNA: TGTGCCAGCAGCCCCCGGCGGATTAGCGGGAGAGGGGAGCAGTACTTC; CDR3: CASSPRRISGRGEQYF
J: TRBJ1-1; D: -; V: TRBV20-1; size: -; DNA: TGCAGTGCTAGCCCGACCTTTAGCCTTTTT; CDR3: CSASPTFSLF
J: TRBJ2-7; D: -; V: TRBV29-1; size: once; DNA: TGCAGCGTTTACGAAACTAGATCTAACGAGCAGTACTTC; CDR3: CSVYETRSNEQYF
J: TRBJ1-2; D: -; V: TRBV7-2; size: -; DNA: TGTGCCAGCAGCTCGCCCCAGACAGAGATCTATGGCTACACCTTC; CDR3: CASSSPQTEIYGYTF
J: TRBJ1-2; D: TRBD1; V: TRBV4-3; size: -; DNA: TGCGCCAGCAGCCGAGAGACAGGGGACGGTACTTATGGCTACACCTTC; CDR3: CASSRETGDGTYGYTF
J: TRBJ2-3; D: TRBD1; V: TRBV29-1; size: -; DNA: TGCAGCGTTGAACCGGGGACAGGCACAGATACGCAGTATTTT; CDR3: CSVEPGTGTDTQYF
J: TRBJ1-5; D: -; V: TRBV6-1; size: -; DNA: TGTGCCAGCAGTGAAGAAACAGTTGGAATCGGTCAGCCCCAGCATTTT; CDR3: CASSEETVGIGQPQHF
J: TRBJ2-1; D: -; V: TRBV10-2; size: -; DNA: TGCGCCAGCAGGGTAGCTGGGGGGGGCCTCCGTGAGCAGTTCTTC; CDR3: CASRVAGGGLREQFF
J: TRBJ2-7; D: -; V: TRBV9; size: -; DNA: TGTGCCAGCAGCCTCACCGGGGCAGCCTACGAGCAGTACTTC; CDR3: CASSLTGAAYEQYF
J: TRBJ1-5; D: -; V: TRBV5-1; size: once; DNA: TGCGCCAGCAGCCCCGCGGGGCATCAGCCCCAGCATTTT; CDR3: CASSPAGHQPQHF
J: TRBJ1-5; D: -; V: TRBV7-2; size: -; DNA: TGTGCCAGCAGCTTAGGATTTCGGCAGACAGCGAATCAGCCCCAGCATTTT; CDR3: CASSLGFRQTANQPQHF
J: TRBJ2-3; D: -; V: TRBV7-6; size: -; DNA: TGTGCCAGCGGTTTTGGACAGCCTAGCACAGATACGCAGTATTTT; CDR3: CASGFGQPSTDTQYF
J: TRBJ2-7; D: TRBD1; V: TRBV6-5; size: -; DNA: TGTGCCAGCAGTTTATATTGGACAGGTGGTTACGAGCAGTACTTC; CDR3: CASSLYWTGGYEQYF
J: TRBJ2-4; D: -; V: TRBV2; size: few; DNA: TGTGCCAGCAGTGAATGGGAGGCCAAAAACATTCAGTACTTC; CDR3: CASSEWEAKNIQYF